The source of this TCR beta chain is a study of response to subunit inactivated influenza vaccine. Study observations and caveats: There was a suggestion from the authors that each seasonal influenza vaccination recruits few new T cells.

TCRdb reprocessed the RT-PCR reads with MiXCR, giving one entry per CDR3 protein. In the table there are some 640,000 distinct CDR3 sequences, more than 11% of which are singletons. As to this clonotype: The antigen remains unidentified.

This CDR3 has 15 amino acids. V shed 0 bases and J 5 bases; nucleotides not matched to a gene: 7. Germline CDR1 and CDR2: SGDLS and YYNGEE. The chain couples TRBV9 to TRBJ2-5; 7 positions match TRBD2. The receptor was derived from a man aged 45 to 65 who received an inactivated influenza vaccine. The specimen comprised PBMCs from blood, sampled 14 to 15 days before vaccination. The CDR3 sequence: CASSVAAGVRETQYF. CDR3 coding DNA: TGTGCCAGCAGCGTAGCGGCGGGAGTCAGGGAGACCCAGTACTTC.